Listed below are T cell receptor beta chains from one sample, sequenced in a study of blood T cell repertoires in COVID-19. Sequencing was performed with immunoSEQ multiplex PCR; in TCRdb, only in-frame clones are kept and a portion is missing. The repertoire holds around 320,000 clones, approximately 88% seen once, with approximately 7% in the top ten. The sequenced material came from peripheral blood. The receptors were sampled from a woman aged 25 to 39 who had recovered from COVID-19. Both conserved end residues are part of each CDR3. The D gene is left open where the match is weak. Clone size is shown for a subset of rows, as once, few, many or a class of expanded clone.

size	V	J	D	length	CDR3	DNA
-	TRBV6-5	TRBJ1-4	-	14	CASKSGVGSEKLFF	TGTGCCAGCAAGTCAGGGGTAGGAAGTGAAAAACTGTTTTTT
-	TRBV2	TRBJ2-7	TRBD2	16	CASRFRTSGGPYEQYF	TGTGCCAGCAGGTTCCGGACTAGCGGGGGACCCTACGAGCAGTACTTC
-	TRBV28	TRBJ1-1	-	13	CASSSAGRTEAFF	TGTGCCAGCAGTTCAGCGGGTAGGACTGAAGCTTTCTTT
-	TRBV6-6	TRBJ1-1	-	13	CASSYSRNTEAFF	TGTGCCAGCAGTTACTCGCGGAACACTGAAGCTTTCTTT
-	TRBV5-1	TRBJ2-7	TRBD1	14	CASSLWGTGAEQYF	TGCGCCAGCAGCTTGTGGGGGACAGGGGCCGAGCAGTACTTC
-	TRBV28	TRBJ2-2	TRBD1	15	CASSLYRGNTGELFF	TGTGCCAGCAGTTTATACAGGGGAAACACCGGGGAGCTGTTTTTT
-	TRBV5-5	TRBJ2-2	TRBD2	15	CASSLSLATTGELFF	TGTGCCAGCAGCTTGTCACTAGCGACCACCGGGGAGCTGTTTTTT
-	TRBV24-1	TRBJ2-2	TRBD1	15	CATSVLDRENGELFF	TGTGCCACCAGTGTCCTCGACAGGGAAAACGGGGAGCTGTTTTTT
-	TRBV5-1	TRBJ2-3	TRBD2	16	CASSLPSGGATDTQYF	TGCGCCAGCAGCTTGCCCAGCGGGGGGGCGACAGATACGCAGTATTTT
-	TRBV28	TRBJ2-1	TRBD2	17	CASSPPLIAGGYNEQFF	TGTGCCAGCAGTCCGCCCCTAATAGCGGGGGGCTACAATGAGCAGTTCTTC
-	TRBV30	TRBJ2-2	TRBD1	13	CAWSVQGAGELFF	TGTGCCTGGAGTGTACAGGGGGCCGGGGAGCTGTTTTTT
-	TRBV20-1	TRBJ1-1	-	12	CSASTDMDEAFF	TGCAGTGCTAGTACAGACATGGATGAAGCTTTCTTT
-	TRBV28	TRBJ2-6	TRBD1	17	CASSPQGVPSGANVLTF	TGTGCCAGCAGCCCACAGGGGGTACCATCTGGGGCCAACGTCCTGACTTTC
-	TRBV3-1/TRBV3-2	TRBJ1-2	-	12	CASSRRRDGYTF	TGTGCCAGCAGCCGCCGACGGGATGGCTACACCTTC
-	TRBV4-1	TRBJ2-7	TRBD2	15	CASSQPAGTTSEQYF	TGCGCCAGCAGCCAACCCGCCGGGACTACTTCCGAGCAGTACTTC
-	TRBV15	TRBJ2-5	TRBD1	17	CATSRVRDRGYQETQYF	TGTGCCACCAGCAGAGTCCGGGACAGGGGGTACCAAGAGACCCAGTACTTC
-	TRBV5-4	TRBJ1-6	TRBD1	14	CASSSGQADSPLHF	TGTGCCAGCAGCTCAGGACAGGCCGATTCACCCCTCCACTTT
-	TRBV7-9	TRBJ1-1	TRBD1	15	CASSFRQGGQTEAFF	TGTGCCAGCAGCTTCCGACAGGGAGGCCAAACTGAAGCTTTCTTT
-	TRBV7-9	TRBJ2-7	TRBD1	16	CASSFPGQGSSYEQYF	TGTGCCAGCAGTTTCCCAGGACAGGGGTCTTCATACGAGCAGTACTTC
-	TRBV3-1/TRBV3-2	TRBJ2-7	TRBD1	12	CASSQAGGEQYF	TGTGCCAGCAGCCAAGCAGGGGGCGAGCAGTACTTC
-	TRBV2	TRBJ2-5	-	15	CASTPVGGGPETQYF	TGTGCCAGCACTCCCGTGGGGGGGGGCCCAGAGACCCAGTACTTC
-	TRBV19	TRBJ1-2	-	14	CASSIPLQGYGYTF	TGTGCCAGTAGTATACCCCTGCAGGGCTATGGCTACACCTTC
-	TRBV6-5	TRBJ1-2	-	15	CASSYSVRGNYGYTF	TGTGCCAGCAGTTACTCCGTCAGGGGAAACTATGGCTACACCTTC
-	TRBV6-1	TRBJ1-6	-	15	CASSEVGGGNSPLHF	TGTGCCAGCAGTGAAGTGGGGGGAGGGAATTCACCCCTCCACTTT
-	TRBV29-1	TRBJ1-1	-	14	CSVGGLPGTTEAFF	TGCAGCGTTGGTGGTCTCCCGGGAACCACTGAAGCTTTCTTT
-	TRBV6-5	TRBJ1-5	-	15	CATKEGRADNQPQHF	TGTGCCACCAAGGAGGGGCGGGCGGACAATCAGCCCCAGCATTTT
once	TRBV7-2	TRBJ1-2	TRBD1	15	CASSKPTGAIYGYTF	TGTGCCAGCAGCAAACCTACAGGGGCGATCTATGGCTACACCTTC
-	TRBV12-3/TRBV12-4	TRBJ2-5	-	12	CASSLLQETQYF	TGTGCCAGCAGTTTACTCCAAGAGACCCAGTACTTC
once	TRBV6-1	TRBJ2-2	-	13	CASSDRATGELFF	TGTGCCAGCAGTGACAGGGCCACCGGGGAGCTGTTTTTT
-	TRBV6-5	TRBJ2-7	TRBD1	14	CASKTGTGPYEQYF	TGTGCCAGCAAGACCGGGACAGGGCCCTACGAGCAGTACTTC
-	TRBV30	TRBJ1-3	-	13	CAWSSNTGNTIYF	TGTGCCTGGAGTTCAAACACTGGAAACACCATATATTTT
-	TRBV19	TRBJ1-5	-	20	CASTTGVGQGLILSNQPQHF	TGTGCCAGTACCACCGGAGTAGGCCAGGGCTTGATTCTTAGCAATCAGCCCCAGCATTTT
-	TRBV10-3	TRBJ1-1	-	17	CAISESRIGTPRAEAFF	TGTGCCATCAGTGAGTCGAGGATCGGTACACCGCGCGCTGAAGCTTTCTTT
-	TRBV28	TRBJ1-1	-	14	CASSLWQGRGAAFF	TGTGCCAGCAGTTTATGGCAGGGGAGAGGAGCAGCTTTCTTT
-	TRBV28	TRBJ1-5	-	10	CASGPQPQHF	TGTGCCAGTGGCCCTCAGCCCCAGCATTTT
-	TRBV4-1	TRBJ2-4	TRBD1	16	CASSHRTGLAKNIQYF	TGCGCCAGCAGCCATCGGACAGGGTTAGCCAAAAACATTCAGTACTTC
-	TRBV6-6	TRBJ2-5	TRBD2	16	CASSSSPGTSRETQYF	TGTGCCAGCAGTTCTAGTCCCGGGACTAGCCGAGAGACCCAGTACTTC
-	TRBV28	TRBJ1-6	-	16	CASSWTGSSYNSPLHF	TGTGCCAGCAGTTGGACGGGAAGCTCCTATAATTCACCCCTCCACTTT
-	TRBV18	TRBJ2-5	-	16	CASSPEATLLSETQYF	TGTGCCAGCTCACCCGAGGCAACTCTACTATCGGAGACCCAGTACTTC
-	TRBV19	TRBJ2-3	-	16	CASRERARGGTDTQYF	TGTGCCAGTAGAGAGAGGGCCAGGGGGGGCACAGATACGCAGTATTTT
-	TRBV5-4	TRBJ2-7	-	13	CASSLYVSDEQYF	TGTGCCAGCAGCTTATATGTTTCGGACGAGCAGTACTTC
-	TRBV28	TRBJ2-4	-	17	CASSHPPRLGVKNIQYF	TGTGCCAGCAGTCACCCCCCCCGACTAGGTGTCAAAAACATTCAGTACTTC
-	TRBV2	TRBJ2-7	-	13	CASSGGTGYEQYF	TGTGCCAGCAGTGGAGGGACTGGCTACGAGCAGTACTTC
-	TRBV29-1	TRBJ2-7	TRBD1	16	CSVLRWGTGSSYEQYF	TGCAGCGTCTTGAGGTGGGGGACAGGTAGCTCCTACGAGCAGTACTTC